The 13 T cell receptor beta chains in this list originate from one sample, sequenced in a study of T-cell reconstitution after alpha-beta-depleted transplantation in children. As it was prepared, the TCRbeta library received unique molecular identifiers. TCRdb passed the PCR reads through MiXCR, listing each CDR3 protein once. The profile shows hundreds of thousands of distinct CDR3 sequences, less than 15% of them singletons. This sample comprised PBMCs, obtained before TCRalphabeta/CD19-depleted stem cell transplant. These receptors were taken from a girl under 10 years old with congenital amegakaryocytic thrombocytopenia, due to receive a stem cell transplant.

Many counts were recorded for this clonotype. The chain recombines TRBV5-1 with TRBJ2-5; D unclear. The CDR3 runs 15 residues. CDR1 is SGHRS, CDR2 YFSETQ, per germline. Trimming cost V 0 bases and J 1 base, with 10 bases left between them. CDR3 bases: TGCGCCAGCAGCTTGGATGTCACGGTCCAAGAGACCCAGTACTTC. Translated: CASSLDVTVQETQYF.

Only a few counts were recorded for this clonotype. The chain combines TRBV20-1 with TRBJ2-7, with 7 bases aligning to TRBD2. The trim removed 6 bases at V and 3 bases at J, leaving 23 bases unmatched. Germline V gene data show CDR1 as DFQATT and CDR2 as SNEGSKA (reference sequence). The CDR3 spans 18 residues. The CDR3 here is CSAVDWVARGGFNYEQYF. The DNA for the CDR3 is TGCAGTGCCGTGGACTGGGTCGCGAGGGGAGGGTTCAACTACGAGCAGTACTTC.

This clonotype was counted between two and nine times. This sequence joins TRBV29-1 and TRBJ2-7, with a weak D call TRBD2 (5 bases). Germline CDR1 and CDR2: SQVTM and ANQGSEA. The CDR3 runs 14 residues. V lost 6 bases to trimming and J lost 3 bases, with 18 bases between them. CDR3 nucleotides: TGCAGCGTAGACACGGGGTCTCGAGGCTACGAGCAGTACTTC. Protein sequence: CSVDTGSRGYEQYF.

The chain employs TRBV5-1 and TRBJ2-7; a possible D gene is TRBD2 (6 bases). CDR3 length: 13 amino acids. In germline, CDR1 is SGHRS, CDR2 YFSETQ. With 7 bases removed from V and 0 bases from J, the gap between germline ends came to 11 bases. CDR3 DNA: TGCGCCAGCTGCCAGACTAGCTCCTACGAGCAGTACTTC. Translation: CASCQTSSYEQYF.

The chain couples TRBV12-3 or TRBV12-4 to TRBJ2-1, with D possibly matching TRBD2 (6 bases). V lost 4 bases, J lost 7 bases, and 14 bases lay in between. The CDR3 consists of 14 residues. CDR3: CASSWSGGKNEQFF. For the CDR3, the DNA is TGTGCCAGCAGTTGGTCAGGAGGGAAAAATGAGCAGTTCTTC.

Many counts were recorded for this clonotype. This rearrangement joins TRBV20-1 to TRBJ1-5; no firm D call. V was cut by 2 bases and J by 0 bases, with 11 bases left in between. This CDR3 is 15 amino acids long. Germline V gives CDR1 DFQATT, CDR2 SNEGSKA (reference sequence). CDR3 DNA: TGCAGTGCTAGAAGGTTTTTCAATAGCAATCAGCCCCAGCATTTT. It yields the protein CSARRFFNSNQPQHF.

V usage is TRBV29-1 and J usage is TRBJ2-2; no clear D. The length of the CDR3 is 14 residues. Germline V gene lookup returns CDR1 SQVTM and CDR2 ANQGSEA. V lost 4 bases, J lost 5 bases, and 14 bases lay in between. DNA of the CDR3: TGCAGCGTTGGGTTAGACCCCCGAACCGGGGAGCTGTTTTTT. Translating it yields CSVGLDPRTGELFF.

This clonotype has just a few counts. The V gene is TRBV27, the J gene TRBJ1-2, with D perhaps TRBD1 (6 bases). Germline assignment: CDR1 MNHEY and CDR2 SMNVEV (reference sequence). There are 14 residues in the CDR3. V was trimmed by 2 bases and J by 7 bases, leaving 14 bases between them. The CDR3 sequence is CASSLDRSGSGYTF. The CDR3 region has the DNA TGTGCCAGCAGTTTAGACAGGTCCGGGAGTGGCTACACCTTC.

The rearrangement uses TRBV20-1 and TRBJ2-3; 9 bases are shared with TRBD2. Germline CDR1 and CDR2: DFQATT and SNEGSKA (reference sequence). The V and J ends lost 7 bases and 1 base, in that order; junction bases with no gene match: 6. The CDR3 extends over 14 amino acids. The chain's CDR3 is CSGGLAHGTDTQYF. CDR3 DNA sequence: TGCAGTGGGGGACTAGCCCACGGCACAGATACGCAGTATTTT.

This chain connects TRBV5-1 to TRBJ2-1; 13 nucleotides match TRBD2. The CDR3 sequence is 17 residues long. Germline V gene sequence: CDR1 SGHRS, CDR2 YFSETQ. Losses at the gene ends were 4 bases for V and 4 bases for J; bases not matched to a gene: 8. CDR3 bases: TGCGCCAGCAGCGGCGGGACTAGCGGGGTGATATACAATGAGCAGTTCTTC. Translated, it gives CASSGGTSGVIYNEQFF.

There are many counts of this clonotype. The rearrangement uses TRBV5-1 and TRBJ2-2; D is uncertain. The CDR3 consists of 13 residues. Germline CDR1 reads SGHRS; CDR2 reads YFSETQ. V was pared by 2 bases and J by 2 bases, with 4 bases between. The CDR3 here is CASSFYNTGELFF. The CDR3, as DNA: TGCGCCAGCAGCTTCTACAACACCGGGGAGCTGTTTTTT.

At least ten counts were recorded for this clonotype. This chain links TRBV5-1 with TRBJ2-1, with D hard to call. The CDR3 extends over 11 amino acids. CDR1 SGHRS and CDR2 YFSETQ come from the germline V gene. The V and J ends lost 2 bases and 7 bases respectively, with 4 bases between them. The CDR3 DNA is TGCGCCAGCAGCTTCGAGAATGAGCAGTTCTTC. It codes for CASSFENEQFF.

This clonotype was counted ten times or more. The chain couples TRBV10-2 to TRBJ2-5; unclear D gene. Deletions cut 3 bases from V and 4 bases from J, with 15 bases between. Germline assignment: CDR1 WSHSY and CDR2 SAAADI. The CDR3 consists of 15 residues. The CDR3 DNA reads TGCGCCAGCAGTGATACGGATAGTAATGGAGAGACCCAGTACTTC. Its translation is CASSDTDSNGETQYF.